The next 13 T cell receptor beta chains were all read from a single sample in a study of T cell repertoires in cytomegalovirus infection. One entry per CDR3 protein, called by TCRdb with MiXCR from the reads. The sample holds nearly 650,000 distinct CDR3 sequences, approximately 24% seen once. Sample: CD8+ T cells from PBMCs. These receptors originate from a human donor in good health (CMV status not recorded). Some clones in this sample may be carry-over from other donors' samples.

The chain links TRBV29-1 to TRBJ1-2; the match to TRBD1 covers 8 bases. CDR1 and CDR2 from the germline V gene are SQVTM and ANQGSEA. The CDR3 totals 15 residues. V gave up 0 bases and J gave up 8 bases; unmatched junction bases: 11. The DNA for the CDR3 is TGCAGCGTTGAAGATCGGGCAGGGGGCGAAAGAGGCTACACCTTC. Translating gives CSVEDRAGGERGYTF.

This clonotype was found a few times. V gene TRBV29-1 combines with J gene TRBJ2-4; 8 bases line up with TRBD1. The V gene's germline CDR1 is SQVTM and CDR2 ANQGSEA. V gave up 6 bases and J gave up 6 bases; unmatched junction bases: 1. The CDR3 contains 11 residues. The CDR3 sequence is CSVGQGNIQYF. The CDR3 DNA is TGCAGCGTCGGACAGGGAAACATTCAGTACTTC.

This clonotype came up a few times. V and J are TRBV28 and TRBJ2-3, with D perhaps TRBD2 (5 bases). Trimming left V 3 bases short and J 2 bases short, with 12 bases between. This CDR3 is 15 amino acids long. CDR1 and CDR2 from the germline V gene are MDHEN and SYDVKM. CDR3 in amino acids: CASSLEAPYTDTQYF. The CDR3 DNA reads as TGTGCCAGCAGTTTGGAGGCGCCTTACACAGATACGCAGTATTTT.

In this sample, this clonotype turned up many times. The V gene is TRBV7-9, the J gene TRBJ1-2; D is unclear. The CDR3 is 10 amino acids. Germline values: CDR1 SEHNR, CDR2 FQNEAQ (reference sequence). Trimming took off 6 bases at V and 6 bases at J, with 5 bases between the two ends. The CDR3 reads CASRKDGYTF. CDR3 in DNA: TGTGCCAGCAGGAAGGATGGCTACACCTTC.

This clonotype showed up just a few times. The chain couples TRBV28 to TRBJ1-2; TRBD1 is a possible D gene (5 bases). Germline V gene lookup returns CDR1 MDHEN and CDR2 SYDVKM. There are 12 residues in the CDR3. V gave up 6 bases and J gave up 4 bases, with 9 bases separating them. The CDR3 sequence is CASRPGTYGYTF. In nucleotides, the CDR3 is TGTGCCAGCAGACCCGGGACCTATGGCTACACCTTC.

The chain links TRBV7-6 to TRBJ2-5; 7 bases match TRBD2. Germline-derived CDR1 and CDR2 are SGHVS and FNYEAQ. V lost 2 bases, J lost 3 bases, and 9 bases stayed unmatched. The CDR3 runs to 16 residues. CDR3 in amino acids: CASSLKGAGEKETQYF. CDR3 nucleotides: TGTGCCAGCAGCTTAAAGGGTGCGGGGGAAAAAGAGACCCAGTACTTC. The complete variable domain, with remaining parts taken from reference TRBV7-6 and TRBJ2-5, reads GAGVSQSPRYKVTKRGQDVALRCDPISGHVSLYWYRQALGQGPEFLTYFNYEAQQDKSGLPNDRFSAERPEGSISTLTIQRTEQRDSAMYRCASSLKGAGEKETQYFGPGTRLLVL.

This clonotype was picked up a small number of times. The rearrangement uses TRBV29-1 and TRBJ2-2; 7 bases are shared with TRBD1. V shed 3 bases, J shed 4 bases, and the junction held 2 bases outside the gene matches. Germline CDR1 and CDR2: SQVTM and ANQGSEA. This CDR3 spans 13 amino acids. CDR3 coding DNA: TGCAGCGTTGAGAGGGGGCGCACCGGGGAGCTGTTTTTT. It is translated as CSVERGRTGELFF.

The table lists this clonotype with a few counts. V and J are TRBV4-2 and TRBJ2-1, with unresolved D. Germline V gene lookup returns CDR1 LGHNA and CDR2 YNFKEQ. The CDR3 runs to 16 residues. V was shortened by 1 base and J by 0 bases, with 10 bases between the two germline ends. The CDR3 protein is CASSQGGSSSYNEQFF. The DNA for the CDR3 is TGTGCCAGCAGCCAAGGTGGTAGCAGCTCCTACAATGAGCAGTTCTTC.

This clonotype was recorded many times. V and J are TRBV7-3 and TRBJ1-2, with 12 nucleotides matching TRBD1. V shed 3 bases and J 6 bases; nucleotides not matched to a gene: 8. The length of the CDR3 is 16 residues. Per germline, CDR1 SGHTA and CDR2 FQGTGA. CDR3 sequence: CASSLSGTGGSDGYTF. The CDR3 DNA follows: TGTGCCAGCAGCTTGTCCGGGACAGGGGGCTCAGATGGCTACACCTTC.

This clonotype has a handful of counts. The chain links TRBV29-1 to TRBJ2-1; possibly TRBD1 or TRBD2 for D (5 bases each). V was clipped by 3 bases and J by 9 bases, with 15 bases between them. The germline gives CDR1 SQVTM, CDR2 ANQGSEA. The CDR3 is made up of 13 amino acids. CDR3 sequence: CSVEEDTPGEQFF. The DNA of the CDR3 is TGCAGCGTTGAGGAGGACACGCCGGGTGAGCAGTTCTTC.

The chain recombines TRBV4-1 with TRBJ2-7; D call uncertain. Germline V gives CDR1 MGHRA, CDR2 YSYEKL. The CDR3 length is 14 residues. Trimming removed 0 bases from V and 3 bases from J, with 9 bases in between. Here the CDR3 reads CASSQDEELYEQYF. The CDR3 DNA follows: TGCGCCAGCAGCCAAGATGAGGAACTCTACGAGCAGTACTTC.

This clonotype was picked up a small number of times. CDR3 loop: CASSLELAGGGDTQYF. For the CDR3, the DNA is TGTGCCAGCAGCTTAGAACTAGCGGGGGGAGGTGATACGCAGTATTTT. This rearrangement joins TRBV7-2 to TRBJ2-3; 12 nucleotides line up with TRBD2. CDR1 and CDR2 from the germline V gene are SGHTA and FQGNSA. This CDR3 is 16 amino acids long. The V gene end was trimmed by 1 base and the J gene end by 6 bases; junction bases not matched to a gene: 5.

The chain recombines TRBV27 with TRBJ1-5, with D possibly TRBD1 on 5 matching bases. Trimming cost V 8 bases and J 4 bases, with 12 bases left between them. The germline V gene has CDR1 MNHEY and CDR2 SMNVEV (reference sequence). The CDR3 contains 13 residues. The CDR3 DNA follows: TGTGCCAGCCGACAGAGCCCTAATCAGCCCCAGCATTTT. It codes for CASRQSPNQPQHF.